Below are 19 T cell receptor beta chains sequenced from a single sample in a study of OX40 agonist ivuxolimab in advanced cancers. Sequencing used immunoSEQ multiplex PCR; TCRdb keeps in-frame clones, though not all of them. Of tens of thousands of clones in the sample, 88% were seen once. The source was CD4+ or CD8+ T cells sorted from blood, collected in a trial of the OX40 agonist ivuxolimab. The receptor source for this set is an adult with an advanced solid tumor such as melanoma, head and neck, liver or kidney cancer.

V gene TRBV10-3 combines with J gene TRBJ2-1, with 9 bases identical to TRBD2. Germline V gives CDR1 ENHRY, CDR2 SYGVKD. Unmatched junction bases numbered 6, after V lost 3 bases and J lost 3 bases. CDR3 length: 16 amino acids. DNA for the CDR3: TGTGCCATCAGTGACAGAAGAGCGGGGGGCTACAATGAGCAGTTCTTC. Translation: CAISDRRAGGYNEQFF.

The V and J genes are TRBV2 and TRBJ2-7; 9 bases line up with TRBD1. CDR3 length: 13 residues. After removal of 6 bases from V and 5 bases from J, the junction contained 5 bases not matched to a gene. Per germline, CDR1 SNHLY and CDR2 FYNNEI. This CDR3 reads CASRGQGPHEQYF. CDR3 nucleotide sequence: TGTGCCAGCAGGGGACAGGGTCCACACGAGCAGTACTTC.

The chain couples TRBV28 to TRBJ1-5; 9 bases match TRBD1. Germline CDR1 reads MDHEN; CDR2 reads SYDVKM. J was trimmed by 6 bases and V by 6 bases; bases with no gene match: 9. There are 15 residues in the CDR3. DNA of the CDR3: TGTGCCAGCAGCCCCGACAGGGGGATATTTCAGCCCCAGCATTTT. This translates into CASSPDRGIFQPQHF. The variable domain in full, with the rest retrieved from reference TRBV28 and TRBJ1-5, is DVKVTQSSRYLVKRTGEKVFLECVQDMDHENMFWYRQDPGLGLRLIYFSYDVKMKEKGDIPEGYSVSREKKERFSLILESASTNQTSMYLCASSPDRGIFQPQHFGDGTRLSIL.

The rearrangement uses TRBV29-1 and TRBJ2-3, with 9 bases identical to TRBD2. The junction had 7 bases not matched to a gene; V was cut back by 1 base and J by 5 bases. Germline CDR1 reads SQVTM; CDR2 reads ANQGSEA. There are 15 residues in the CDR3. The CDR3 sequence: CSVEGGGGAGDTQYF. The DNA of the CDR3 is TGCAGCGTTGAAGGTGGCGGGGGGGCCGGAGATACGCAGTATTTT.

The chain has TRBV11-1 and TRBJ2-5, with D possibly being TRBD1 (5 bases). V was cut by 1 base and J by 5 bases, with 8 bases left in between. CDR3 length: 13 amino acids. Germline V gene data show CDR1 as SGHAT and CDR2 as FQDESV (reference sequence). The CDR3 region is CASSLGGRETQYF. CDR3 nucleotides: TGTGCCAGCAGCTTAGGGGGCAGGGAGACCCAGTACTTC.

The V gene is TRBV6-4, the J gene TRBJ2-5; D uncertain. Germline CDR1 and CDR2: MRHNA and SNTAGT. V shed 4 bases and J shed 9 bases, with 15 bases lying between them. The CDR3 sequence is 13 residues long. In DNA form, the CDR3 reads TGTGCCAGCAGTGCACAGACGGATGGGCCCCAGTACTTC. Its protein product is CASSAQTDGPQYF.

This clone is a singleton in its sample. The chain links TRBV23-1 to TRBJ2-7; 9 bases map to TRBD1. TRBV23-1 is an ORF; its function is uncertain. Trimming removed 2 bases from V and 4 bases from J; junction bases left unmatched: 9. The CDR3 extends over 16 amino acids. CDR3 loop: CASSQQTGTGSYEQYF. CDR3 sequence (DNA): TGCGCCAGCAGTCAACAAACCGGGACAGGGAGTTACGAGCAGTACTTC.

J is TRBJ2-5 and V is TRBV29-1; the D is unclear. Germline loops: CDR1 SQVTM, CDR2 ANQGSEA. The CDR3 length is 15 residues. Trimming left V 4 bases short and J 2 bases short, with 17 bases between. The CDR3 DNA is TGCAGCGTTGTAGTCCTCCCCACCGCACAAGAGACCCAGTACTTC. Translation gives CSVVVLPTAQETQYF.

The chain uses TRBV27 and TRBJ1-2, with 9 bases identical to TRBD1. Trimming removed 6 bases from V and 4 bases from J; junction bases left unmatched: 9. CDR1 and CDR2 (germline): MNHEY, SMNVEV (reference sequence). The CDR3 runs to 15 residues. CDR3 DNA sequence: TGTGCCAGCAGGCCCCCGGGACAGGGAACCTATGGCTACACCTTC. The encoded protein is CASRPPGQGTYGYTF.

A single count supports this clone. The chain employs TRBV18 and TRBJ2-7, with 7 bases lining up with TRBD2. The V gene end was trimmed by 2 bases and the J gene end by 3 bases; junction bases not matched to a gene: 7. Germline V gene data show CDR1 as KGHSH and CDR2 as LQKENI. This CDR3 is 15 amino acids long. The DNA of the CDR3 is TGTGCCAGCTCACCAGCTCCGGGAGGACTCTACGAGCAGTACTTC. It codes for CASSPAPGGLYEQYF.

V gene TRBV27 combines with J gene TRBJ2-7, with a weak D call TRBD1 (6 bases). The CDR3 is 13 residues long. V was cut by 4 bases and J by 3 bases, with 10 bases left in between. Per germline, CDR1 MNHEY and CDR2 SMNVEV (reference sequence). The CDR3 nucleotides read TGTGCCAGCAGTTGGACAGTAGGCTACGAGCAGTACTTC. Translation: CASSWTVGYEQYF.

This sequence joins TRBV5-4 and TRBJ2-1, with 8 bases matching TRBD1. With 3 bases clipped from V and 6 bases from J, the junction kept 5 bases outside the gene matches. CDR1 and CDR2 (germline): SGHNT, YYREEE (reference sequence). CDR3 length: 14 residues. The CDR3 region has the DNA TGTGCCAGCAGCTGGACAGGGAAGGTCAATGAGCAGTTCTTC. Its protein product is CASSWTGKVNEQFF.

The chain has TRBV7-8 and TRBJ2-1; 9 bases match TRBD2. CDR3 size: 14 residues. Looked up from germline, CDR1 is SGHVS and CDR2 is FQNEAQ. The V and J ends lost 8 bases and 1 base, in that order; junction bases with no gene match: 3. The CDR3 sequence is CASSGLASYNEQFF. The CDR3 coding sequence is TGTGCCAGCTCCGGACTAGCGTCCTACAATGAGCAGTTCTTC.

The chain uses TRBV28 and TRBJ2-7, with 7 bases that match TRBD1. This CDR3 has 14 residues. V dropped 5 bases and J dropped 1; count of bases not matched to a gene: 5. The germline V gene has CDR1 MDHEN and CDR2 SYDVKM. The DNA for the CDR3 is TGTGCCAGCAGTACTAGGACAGGTTCCTACGAGCAGTACTTC. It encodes CASSTRTGSYEQYF.

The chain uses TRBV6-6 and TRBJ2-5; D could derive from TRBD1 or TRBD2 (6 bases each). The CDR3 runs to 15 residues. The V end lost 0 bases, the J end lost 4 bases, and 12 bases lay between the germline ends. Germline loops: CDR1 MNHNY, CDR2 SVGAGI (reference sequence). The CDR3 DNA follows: TGTGCCAGCAGTTACTCGACAGGAGGGGGAGAGACCCAGTACTTC. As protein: CASSYSTGGGETQYF.

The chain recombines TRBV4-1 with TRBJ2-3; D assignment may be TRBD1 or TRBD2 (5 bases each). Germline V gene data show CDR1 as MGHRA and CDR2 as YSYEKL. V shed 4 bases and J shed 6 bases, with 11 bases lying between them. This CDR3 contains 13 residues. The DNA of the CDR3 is TGCGCCAGCAGCCTTATAGGGACGGATACGCAGTATTTT. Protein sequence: CASSLIGTDTQYF.

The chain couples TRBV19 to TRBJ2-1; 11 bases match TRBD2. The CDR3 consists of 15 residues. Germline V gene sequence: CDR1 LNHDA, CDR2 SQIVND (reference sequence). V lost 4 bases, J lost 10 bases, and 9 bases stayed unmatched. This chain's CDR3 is CASSKGTSGLLEQFF. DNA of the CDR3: TGTGCCAGTAGTAAGGGGACTAGCGGCCTTCTGGAGCAGTTCTTC.

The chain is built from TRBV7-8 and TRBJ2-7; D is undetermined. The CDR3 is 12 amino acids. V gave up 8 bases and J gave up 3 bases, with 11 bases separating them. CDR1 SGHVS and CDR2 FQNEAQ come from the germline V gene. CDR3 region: CASGLNGYEQYF. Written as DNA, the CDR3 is TGTGCCAGCGGGTTGAACGGCTACGAGCAGTACTTC. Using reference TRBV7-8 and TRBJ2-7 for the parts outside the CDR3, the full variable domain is GAGVSQSPRYKVAKRGQDVALRCDPISGHVSLFWYQQALGQGPEFLTYFQNEAQLDKSGLPSDRFFAERPEGSVSTLKIQRTQQEDSAVYLCASGLNGYEQYFGPGTRLTVT.

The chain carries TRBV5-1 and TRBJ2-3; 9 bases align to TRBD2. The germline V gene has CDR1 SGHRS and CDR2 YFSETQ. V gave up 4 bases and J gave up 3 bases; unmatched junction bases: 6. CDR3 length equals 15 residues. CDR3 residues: CASSPLAGPTDTQYF. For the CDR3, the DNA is TGCGCCAGCAGCCCCCTAGCGGGGCCTACAGATACGCAGTATTTT. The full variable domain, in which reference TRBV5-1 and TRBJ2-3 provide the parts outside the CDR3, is KAGVTQTPRYLIKTRGQQVTLSCSPISGHRSVSWYQQTPGQGLQFLFEYFSETQRNKGNFPGRFSGRQFSNSRSEMNVSTLELGDSALYLCASSPLAGPTDTQYFGPGTRLTVL.